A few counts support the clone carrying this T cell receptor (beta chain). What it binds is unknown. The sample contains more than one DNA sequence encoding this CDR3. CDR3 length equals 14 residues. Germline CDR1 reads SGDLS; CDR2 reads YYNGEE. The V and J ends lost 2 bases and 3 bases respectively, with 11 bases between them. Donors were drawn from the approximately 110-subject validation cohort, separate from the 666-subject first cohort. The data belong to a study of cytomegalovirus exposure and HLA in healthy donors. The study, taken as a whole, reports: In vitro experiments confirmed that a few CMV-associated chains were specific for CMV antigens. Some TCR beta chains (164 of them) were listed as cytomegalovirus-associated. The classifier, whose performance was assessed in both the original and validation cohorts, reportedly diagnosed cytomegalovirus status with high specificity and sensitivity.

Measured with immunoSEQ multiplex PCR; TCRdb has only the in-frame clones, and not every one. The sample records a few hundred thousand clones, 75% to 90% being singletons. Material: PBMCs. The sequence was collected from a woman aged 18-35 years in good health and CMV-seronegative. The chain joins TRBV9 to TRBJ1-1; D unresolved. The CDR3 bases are TGTGCCAGCAGCGTCGCGACTAGGGACACTGAAGCTTTCTTT. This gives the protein CASSVATRDTEAFF.